This T cell receptor beta chain was retrieved from a study of regulatory T cells in long-lasting Graves disease. In building TCR beta libraries, iRepertoire HTBI primers were used together with Arm-PCR of CDR3 regions. TCRdb recomputed calls from the multiplex PCR reads with MiXCR, one row per CDR3 protein. Among a few hundred thousand distinct CDR3 sequences, about 17% were seen once, and the ten largest hold 20%. The germline CDR1 and CDR2 sequences are SQVTM and ANQGSEA. The CDR3 is 14 amino acids. Time point noted: newly diagnosed GD, antithyroid drugs for less than 3 months. Making the TCR library involved RNA that had been extracted from PBMCs. Study results and limitations: Examination was confined to peripheral blood, excluding thyroid tissue. Persistent disease showed a preference for TRBV28, TRBJ1-2 and TRBJ2-5.

This clonotype appeared a few times. Its antigen remains unknown. Compared with germline, one end of the junction differs, possibly owing to a read error. The same data also went into a second study, on T cells in Graves' hyperthyroidism and ophthalmopathy. That paper states: No ophthalmopathy progression within 18 months constituted stable Graves' hyperthyroidism. A model of 13 V-J features distinguished ophthalmopathy from stable hyperthyroidism.

The input for sequencing was peripheral blood mononuclear cells (PBMCs), taken at new diagnosis, from a patient treated with antithyroid drugs. The chain uses TRBV29-1 and TRBJ2-7; 12 bases map to TRBD2. The sequence derives from a woman aged 18-30 years with Graves disease. The CDR3 protein is CSVEGTSGSYEQYF. In nucleotides, the CDR3 is TGCAGCGTGGAAGGGACTAGCGGGTCCTACGAGCAGTACTTC.